These 25 T cell receptor beta chains share one sample of origin, sequenced in a study of CXCR3-negative and CXCR3-positive naive CD8 T cells. Via 5' RACE with UMI labels, TRB cDNA libraries were prepared. One entry per CDR3 protein, without DNA, is what TCRdb gives after re-calling the 5' RACE reads. The sample table includes some 50,000 distinct CDR3 sequences. Sequenced material: naive CXCR3- CD8+ T cells from blood. The subset is: CD45RO-CCR7+CD27+CD95- naive CD8+ T cells lacking CXCR3 (TNR3-). All receptors come from a human donor in good health. Some clones in this sample may be carry-over from other donors' samples.

V usage is TRBV2 and J usage is TRBJ2-1; the TRBD1 assignment by TCRdb is unverifiable without DNA. CDR3 length: 16 residues. The germline V gene has CDR1 SNHLY and CDR2 FYNNEI. The CDR3 loop reads CASSAGTGEIYGEQFF.

The chain combines TRBV4-1 with TRBJ2-7; TCRdb returns TRBD1, unconfirmable since there is no DNA. Germline loops: CDR1 MGHRA, CDR2 YSYEKL. The CDR3 covers 15 residues. The CDR3 is CASSQDDREPYEQYF.

The chain combines TRBV14 with TRBJ2-7; TCRdb picks TRBD1, but there is no DNA to check that call. Germline V lookup: CDR1 SGHDN, CDR2 FVKESK. The CDR3 is made up of 14 amino acids. This CDR3 reads CASSQDRGAYEQYF.

This CDR3 is CASSSTGTGTYEQYF. J is TRBJ2-7 and V is TRBV7-9; lacking DNA, the TRBD1 call made by TCRdb goes unchecked. This CDR3 contains 15 residues. Looked up from germline, CDR1 is SEHNR and CDR2 is FQNEAQ (reference sequence).

The rearrangement links TRBV20-1 to TRBJ1-2. Germline CDR1 reads DFQATT; CDR2 reads SNEGSKA (reference sequence). The CDR3 runs to 13 residues. CDR3 region: CSASAGGLRGYTF.

The J gene is TRBJ1-5, the V gene TRBV6-5; TCRdb selects TRBD1, and the lack of DNA leaves this call unchecked. The CDR3 covers 15 residues. In germline, CDR1 is MNHEY, CDR2 SVGAGI. This CDR3 is CASRTVQGSNQPQHF.

The chain has TRBV23-1 and TRBJ2-4. TRBV23-1 has ORF status, its function being uncertain. This CDR3 is built from 18 residues. The CDR3 reads CASSHCLMSMEAKNIQYF.

The rearrangement links TRBV15 to TRBJ2-3; TCRdb proposes TRBD1, but this gene call is untestable without DNA. The length of the CDR3 is 15 residues. Germline V gene sequence: CDR1 LNHNV, CDR2 YYDKDF (reference sequence). The CDR3 sequence is CATSSGIGGADTQYF. The complete variable domain, with remaining parts taken from reference TRBV15 and TRBJ2-3, reads DAMVIQNPRYQVTQFGKPVTLSCSQTLNHNVMYWYQQKSSQAPKLLFHYYDKDFNNEADTPDNFQSRRPNTSFCFLDIRSPGLGDTAMYLCATSSGIGGADTQYFGPGTRLTVL.

V usage is TRBV7-9 and J usage is TRBJ2-7; TCRdb proposes TRBD1, but this gene call is untestable without DNA. CDR1 is SEHNR, CDR2 FQNEAQ, per germline (reference sequence). CDR3 size: 16 residues. CDR3 sequence: CASSPPVQRETYEQYF. Combining the CDR3 with reference TRBV7-9 and TRBJ2-7 gives the whole variable domain DTGVSQNPRHKITKRGQNVTFRCDPISEHNRLYWYRQTLGQGPEFLTYFQNEAQLEKSRLLSDRFSAERPKGSFSTLEIQRTEQGDSAMYLCASSPPVQRETYEQYFGPGTRLTVT.

J is TRBJ1-1 and V is TRBV5-1; the D call of TRBD1 rests on TCRdb alone, since no DNA is present to check it. The CDR3 covers 15 residues. Germline V lookup: CDR1 SGHRS, CDR2 YFSETQ. This CDR3 is CASSIAGEMETEAFF.

The chain has TRBV5-1 and TRBJ2-7; the D call of TRBD1 rests on TCRdb alone, since no DNA is present to check it. This CDR3 has 14 residues. Per the germline V gene, CDR1 is SGHRS and CDR2 is YFSETQ. This CDR3 reads CASGGVGGEYEQYF.

The chain carries TRBV23-1 and TRBJ2-7; TCRdb's D call, TRBD1, is unchecked because there is no DNA. TRBV23-1 is flagged as an ORF with uncertain function. The CDR3 covers 16 residues. The CDR3 region is CASSHLTGTGLEEQYF.

The V gene is TRBV4-1, the J gene TRBJ1-2; TCRdb selects TRBD1, and the lack of DNA leaves this call unchecked. There are 14 residues in the CDR3. Per germline, CDR1 MGHRA and CDR2 YSYEKL. The chain's CDR3 is CASSPSGQSYGYTF.

The chain recombines TRBV4-1 with TRBJ2-7; TCRdb's assignment of TRBD2 cannot be checked, as there is no DNA. Germline CDR1 reads MGHRA; CDR2 reads YSYEKL. CDR3 length equals 16 residues. CDR3 loop: CASSHPGTSVSYEQYF.

The chain recombines TRBV28 with TRBJ2-7; the D call of TRBD2 rests on TCRdb alone, since no DNA is present to check it. This CDR3 region has 14 residues. The V gene's germline CDR1 is MDHEN and CDR2 SYDVKM. CDR3 sequence: CASSLGPVGYEQYF.

The chain has TRBV28 and TRBJ2-7; as DNA is missing, the TRBD1 call by TCRdb cannot be tested. This CDR3 is built from 12 residues. Germline lookup yields CDR1 MDHEN and CDR2 SYDVKM. The CDR3 sequence: CASYRTGYEQYF.

The chain uses TRBV5-1 and TRBJ1-1. The germline gives CDR1 SGHRS, CDR2 YFSETQ. The CDR3 runs 14 residues. CDR3 in amino acids: CASSWGTENTEAFF.

This chain uses TRBV3-1 with TRBJ2-6. The CDR3 length is 16 residues. Germline V gene sequence: CDR1 LGHDT, CDR2 YNNKEL (reference sequence). CDR3 in amino acids: CASSQGRTSGANVLTF.

The V call is TRBV29-1, the J call TRBJ2-1; checking the TCRdb D call of TRBD1 is not possible without DNA. Germline values: CDR1 SQVTM, CDR2 ANQGSEA. The CDR3 extends over 18 amino acids. The CDR3 loop is CSVEDRVQRQGAYNEQFF.

The chain recombines TRBV24-1 with TRBJ2-7; absent DNA, TCRdb's TRBD1 call cannot be checked. Germline CDR1 is KGHDR and CDR2 is SFDVKD. The CDR3 has 15 residues. This CDR3 is CATSDPDRGVYEQYF.

The chain couples TRBV23-1 to TRBJ2-2. TRBV23-1 is filed as an ORF, its function uncertain. The CDR3 loop spans 16 amino acids. CDR3: CASSQSGKPNTGELFF.

The chain employs TRBV4-1 and TRBJ1-6; as DNA is missing, the TRBD1 call by TCRdb cannot be tested. The CDR3 runs 14 residues. From germline, CDR1 is MGHRA and CDR2 YSYEKL. CDR3 amino acids: CASSGTGDNSPLHF.

The rearrangement links TRBV7-2 to TRBJ2-7. Germline V CDR1 and CDR2: SGHTA, FQGNSA. The length of the CDR3 is 12 residues. The CDR3 loop reads CASSLAHYEQYF.

The chain uses TRBV12-5 and TRBJ2-1. From germline, CDR1 is LGHNT and CDR2 FRNRAP. This CDR3 contains 15 residues. This chain's CDR3 is CASGLESDDYNEQFF.

The chain carries TRBV4-1 and TRBJ2-2; TCRdb's D call of TRBD2 is untestable without DNA. This CDR3 has 13 residues. Germline CDR1 reads MGHRA; CDR2 reads YSYEKL. The CDR3 spells CASSPSPGGELFF.